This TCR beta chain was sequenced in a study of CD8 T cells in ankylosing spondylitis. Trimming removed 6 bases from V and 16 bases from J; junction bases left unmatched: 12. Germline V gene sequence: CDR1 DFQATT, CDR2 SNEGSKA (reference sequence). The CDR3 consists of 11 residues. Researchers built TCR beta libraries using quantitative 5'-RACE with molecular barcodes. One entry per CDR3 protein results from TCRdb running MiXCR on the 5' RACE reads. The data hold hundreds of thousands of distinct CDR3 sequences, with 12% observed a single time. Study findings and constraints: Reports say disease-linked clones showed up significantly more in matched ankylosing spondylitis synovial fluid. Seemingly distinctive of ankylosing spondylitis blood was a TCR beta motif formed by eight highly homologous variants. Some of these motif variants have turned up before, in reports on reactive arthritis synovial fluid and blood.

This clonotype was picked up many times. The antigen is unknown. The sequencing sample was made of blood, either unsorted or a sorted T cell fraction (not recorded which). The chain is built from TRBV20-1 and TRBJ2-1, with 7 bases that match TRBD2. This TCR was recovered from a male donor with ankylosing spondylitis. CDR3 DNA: TGCAGTGCGTACCTAGCGGCTCAAGGATTCTTC. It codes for CSAYLAAQGFF.